This TCR beta chain was sequenced in a study of T cell responses to AZD1222 COVID-19 vaccine. Profiled with immunoSEQ multiplex PCR; TCRdb holds only in-frame clones, not every one. The sample records some 150,000 clones, around 91% being singletons. With respect to this clone: Its target is not known.

Findings and caveats of the study: Receipt of two AZD1222 doses was followed by a rise in Spike-specific TCR breadth and depth. White British donors predominated, females outnumbered males, and clonal diversity was possibly underestimated.

V was clipped by 2 bases and J by 4 bases, with 7 bases between them. The CDR3 extends over 13 amino acids. CDR1 and CDR2 (germline): MNHEY, SVGAGI. This clonotype was obtained from an adult in good health. The specimen was peripheral blood, collected on day 0 of AZD1222 vaccination. This chain joins TRBV6-5 and TRBJ2-3; D remains ambiguous. The CDR3: CASSYPPADTQYF. The CDR3 coding sequence is TGTGCCAGCAGTTACCCTCCGGCAGATACGCAGTATTTT.